Sequencing of this T cell receptor beta chain was carried out in a study of OX40 agonist ivuxolimab in advanced cancers. Study background: At 0.01 to 10 mg/kg, ivuxolimab was administered intravenously to patients every 2 weeks. Three patients showed partial responses: one hepatocellular carcinoma and two cutaneous melanoma cases.

The CDR3 loop spans 16 amino acids. The junction had 13 bases not matched to a gene; V was cut back by 5 bases and J by 6 bases. Germline V gene sequence: CDR1 SGHTA, CDR2 FQGNSA. Repertoires were generated with immunoSEQ multiplex PCR, while TCRdb's copy carries only in-frame clones and drops some. The data hold about 97,000 clones, with 85% to 90% observed a single time. Comment on this clone: Its antigen remains unknown.

Broader study findings: Averaged across samples, CD8+ T cells carried more expanded clones than CD4+ did.

The chain joins TRBV7-2 to TRBJ2-1, with 7 bases that match TRBD2. Sequencing used CD4+ or CD8+ T cells sorted from blood, obtained in a trial of the OX40 agonist ivuxolimab. The TCR originated in an adult with an advanced solid tumor such as melanoma, head and neck, liver or kidney cancer. The chain's CDR3 is CASSPLVGPGGNEQFF. Written as DNA, the CDR3 is TGTGCCAGCAGCCCTTTGGTCGGCCCGGGGGGCAATGAGCAGTTCTTC. The full variable domain, its missing parts supplied by reference TRBV7-2 and TRBJ2-1, is GAGVSQSPSNKVTEKGKDVELRCDPISGHTALYWYRQSLGQGLEFLIYFQGNSAPDKSGLPSDRFSAERTGGSVSTLTIQRTQQEDSAVYLCASSPLVGPGGNEQFFGPGTRLTVL.